Following are 19 T cell receptor beta chains from one sample sequenced in a study of blood T cells in healthy people across ages. A second about 7 to 11 cycle PCR used barcoded and J-beta primers. Each CDR3 protein is one row after TCRdb ran MiXCR on the 5' RACE reads. The data contain 750,000 to 1,000,000 distinct CDR3 sequences, about 27% of them singletons. This same sample was also part of a study on T cells of mothers and their children.

The sample consisted of blood. The receptor set was obtained from a woman aged 40 to 50 in good health.

This clonotype showed up just a few times. No DNA is shown, since the ends of the CDR3 on it are uncertain; the CDR3 is the one TCRdb lists. The chain uses TRBV5-5 and TRBJ2-7; TRBD1 reflects the table's D call only, with no check against the DNA. CDR1 is SGHKS, CDR2 YYEKEE, per germline (reference sequence). The CDR3 extends over 15 residues, inclusive of both ends. The CDR3 sequence: CASSFGPGESYEQYF.

This clonotype was observed a few times. V usage is TRBV4-3 and J usage is TRBJ1-2; TRBD1 might be the D (6 bases). Germline V gene data show CDR1 as LGHNA and CDR2 as YSLEER. Trimming stripped 1 base from V and 0 bases from J, with 15 bases between. The CDR3 runs to 17 residues. Written as DNA, the CDR3 is TGCGCCAGCAGCCAAGGGGGGCCGGGGGCGGCTAACTATGGCTACACCTTC. It specifies CASSQGGPGAANYGYTF.

This clonotype was seen a handful of times. Compared with germline, one end of the junction differs, possibly owing to a read error. The genes are TRBV12-3 or TRBV12-4 and TRBJ1-2, with no clear D. CDR3 size: 15 residues. The CDR3 spells CASSLAARANYDYTF. The CDR3 DNA reads TGTGCCAGCAGTTTAGCGGCCAGAGCTAACTATGACTACACCTTC.

The chain has TRBV28 and TRBJ1-6; D call uncertain. The CDR3 covers 14 residues. Germline CDR1 is MDHEN and CDR2 is SYDVKM. V shed 5 bases and J shed 10 bases, with 15 bases lying between them. The CDR3 DNA follows: TGTGCCAGCAGTCCCAAAGCGGGAAACTCACCCCTCCACTTT. Its translation: CASSPKAGNSPLHF.

The chain combines TRBV5-1 with TRBJ1-2; D ambiguous. Trimming pared 4 bases from V and 8 bases from J, leaving 21 bases between. Germline CDR1 SGHRS, CDR2 YFSETQ. There are 15 residues in the CDR3. CDR3 DNA: TGCGCCAGCAGCCCCGGGTGGGGAGGAAGAGAGGGCTACACCTTC. Translating gives CASSPGWGGREGYTF.

V gene TRBV29-1 combines with J gene TRBJ1-1; D not certain. The V end was cut by 0 bases, the J end by 0 bases, with 5 bases between. Looked up from germline, CDR1 is SQVTM and CDR2 is ANQGSEA. The CDR3 covers 13 residues. CDR3 residues: CSVEELMNTEAFF. CDR3 coding DNA: TGCAGCGTTGAAGAGCTAATGAACACTGAAGCTTTCTTT.

This clonotype came up a few times. This chain connects TRBV29-1 to TRBJ2-5, with D maybe TRBD2 (5 bases). This CDR3 has 11 amino acids. V dropped 4 bases and J dropped 11 bases, with 14 bases sitting between them. The germline V gene has CDR1 SQVTM and CDR2 ANQGSEA. The CDR3 DNA sequence: TGCAGCGTTGGGCACGGGGATGAGCAGTACTTC. This gives the protein CSVGHGDEQYF.

V usage is TRBV28 and J usage is TRBJ1-5; the D is unclear. V dropped 2 bases and J dropped 0 bases, with 14 bases sitting between them. Germline V gene data show CDR1 as MDHEN and CDR2 as SYDVKM. The CDR3 is 17 residues long. The CDR3 loop is CASSLPPGGDSNQPQHF. CDR3 nucleotides: TGTGCCAGCAGTTTACCCCCCGGCGGAGATAGCAATCAGCCCCAGCATTTT. Filled out from reference TRBV28 and TRBJ1-5, the complete variable domain reads DVKVTQSSRYLVKRTGEKVFLECVQDMDHENMFWYRQDPGLGLRLIYFSYDVKMKEKGDIPEGYSVSREKKERFSLILESASTNQTSMYLCASSLPPGGDSNQPQHFGDGTRLSIL.

V usage is TRBV7-2 and J usage is TRBJ2-2; D is possibly TRBD2 (6 bases). This CDR3 is built from 17 residues. V was pared by 1 base and J by 0 bases, with 12 bases between. Germline V lookup: CDR1 SGHTA, CDR2 FQGNSA. CDR3 region: CASSLGGRPSNTGELFF. DNA of the CDR3: TGTGCCAGCAGCTTAGGAGGGAGGCCATCGAACACCGGGGAGCTGTTTTTT.

On this clonotype: At one end, the junction sequence differs from germline, possibly due to a read error. The gene calls are TRBV20-1 and TRBJ2-6; perhaps TRBD1 as D (5 bases). The CDR3 has 14 amino acids. Germline CDR1 is DFQATT and CDR2 is SNEGSKA (reference sequence). CDR3 region: CSARASSGANVRTF. The CDR3 DNA is TGCAGTGCTAGGGCCTCCTCTGGGGCCAACGTCCGGACTTTC.

This clonotype has just a few counts. The CDR3 region has the DNA TGTGCCACCAGGGACAAAAGCACAGATACGCAGTATTTT. This codes for CATRDKSTDTQYF. J is TRBJ2-3 and V is TRBV24-1, with D possibly matching TRBD1 (5 bases). Per the germline V gene, CDR1 is KGHDR and CDR2 is SFDVKD. This CDR3 is 13 amino acids long. Deletions cut 7 bases from V and 0 bases from J, with 7 bases between.

The rearrangement links TRBV28 to TRBJ1-1; D gene unclear. The germline V gene encodes CDR1 MDHEN and CDR2 SYDVKM. CDR3 size: 14 residues. V lost 1 base and J lost 2, with 8 bases in between. The CDR3 reads CASSLSLRNTEAFF. CDR3 DNA sequence: TGTGCCAGCAGTTTATCCCTGAGAAACACTGAAGCTTTCTTT.

The CDR3 coding sequence is TGCGCCAGCAGCCAGGGACCCCTCTTCGGTGATGAGCAGTACTTC. This gives the protein CASSQGPLFGDEQYF. The rearrangement uses TRBV4-1 and TRBJ2-7; D tentatively reads TRBD1 or TRBD2 (5 bases each). The germline V gene encodes CDR1 MGHRA and CDR2 YSYEKL. The CDR3 sequence is 15 residues long. Deletions cut 3 bases from V and 7 bases from J, with 19 bases between.

As concerns this clonotype: A read error may account for a junction end that differs from germline. The chain has TRBV24-1 and TRBJ1-4, with D possibly TRBD1 on 6 matching bases. Looked up from germline, CDR1 is KGHDR and CDR2 is SFDVKD. This CDR3 has 16 amino acids. CDR3: CTTSDNTGLKNEKLFF. The CDR3 coding sequence is TGTACCACCAGTGACAATACAGGGTTAAAGAATGAAAAACTGTTTTTT.

There are a few counts of this clonotype. V gene TRBV7-2 combines with J gene TRBJ2-7; TRBD2 agrees at 11 bases. V shed 5 bases and J 6 bases; nucleotides not matched to a gene: 12. The V gene's germline CDR1 is SGHTA and CDR2 FQGNSA. The CDR3 totals 16 residues. For the CDR3, the DNA is TGTGCCAGCAGCGACAGAACCGGGACTAGCGGTGGCGAGCAGTACTTC. Translation gives CASSDRTGTSGGEQYF.

The rearrangement uses TRBV28 and TRBJ2-5; tentative D call: TRBD1 (6 bases). Germline lookup yields CDR1 MDHEN and CDR2 SYDVKM. The CDR3 length is 14 residues. Trimming pared 1 base from V and 7 bases from J, leaving 13 bases between. The CDR3 DNA reads as TGTGCCAGCAGTTTATTTGGGGGCCGGTGGACCCAGTACTTC. It specifies CASSLFGGRWTQYF.

Comments on this clonotype: It may be a read error: a sequence one base away is much more abundant. This chain connects TRBV27 to TRBJ1-4; D ambiguous. The CDR3 length is 13 residues. Germline CDR1 is MNHEY and CDR2 is SMNVEV (reference sequence). With 6 bases removed from V and 0 bases from J, the gap between germline ends came to 5 bases. In DNA form, the CDR3 reads TGTGCCAGCAGGCCCTCAACTAATGAAAAACTGTTTTTT. As protein: CASRPSTNEKLFF.

V is TRBV10-3 and J is TRBJ1-5; possibly TRBD1 for D (5 bases). V shed 0 bases and J shed 3 bases, with 6 bases lying between them. The CDR3 length is 14 residues. Germline CDR1 and CDR2: ENHRY and SYGVKD. CDR3 protein: CAISESTVNQPQHF. In nucleotides, the CDR3 is TGTGCCATCAGTGAGTCGACAGTCAATCAGCCCCAGCATTTT.

This clonotype was detected a few times. V gene TRBV10-2 combines with J gene TRBJ1-5, with a possible D match to TRBD1 (6 bases). The CDR3 is 13 amino acids. CDR1 and CDR2 from the germline V gene are WSHSY and SAAADI. Trimming left V 6 bases short and J 4 bases short, with 10 bases between. The CDR3 DNA is TGCGCCAGCAGAGGGACAAATAATCAGCCCCAGCATTTT. Translated, it gives CASRGTNNQPQHF.